These 22 T cell receptor beta chains originate from one sample sequenced in a study of blood T cell repertoires in COVID-19. Assay: immunoSEQ multiplex PCR; the TCRdb copy retains only in-frame clones and omits some. The sample contains under 250,000 clones, about 89% of which appear only once. The sequenced sample was peripheral blood. The receptors here all came from a man aged 55 to 70 who had recovered from COVID-19.

The CDR3 spells CASSQAYGTGIYEQYF. CDR3 nucleotides: TGTGCCAGCAGCCAAGCTTATGGGACAGGGATCTACGAGCAGTACTTC. The J gene is TRBJ2-7, the V gene TRBV14; the match to TRBD1 covers 9 bases. CDR1 and CDR2 from the germline V gene are SGHDN and FVKESK. Unmatched junction bases numbered 7, after V lost 1 base and J lost 3 bases. This CDR3 has 16 residues.

The chain is built from TRBV4-3 and TRBJ1-1; D ambiguous. Germline CDR1 LGHNA, CDR2 YSLEER. This CDR3 has 13 residues. Trimming cost V 3 bases and J 1 base, with 6 bases left between them. DNA of the CDR3: TGCGCCAGCAGCCACGGTCGGAACACTGAAGCTTTCTTT. Protein sequence: CASSHGRNTEAFF.

The chain joins TRBV29-1 to TRBJ1-1, with D perhaps matching TRBD1 (5 bases). V was pared by 4 bases and J by 3 bases, with 6 bases between. From germline, CDR1 is SQVTM and CDR2 ANQGSEA. There are 11 residues in the CDR3. The CDR3 is CSVVTDTEAFF. The CDR3 DNA sequence: TGCAGCGTTGTGACAGACACTGAAGCTTTCTTT.

V usage is TRBV5-8 and J usage is TRBJ1-4; D not resolved. This CDR3 has 15 residues. Germline values: CDR1 SGHTS, CDR2 YDEGEE. The ends were cut back, 0 bases at V and 4 bases at J, with 10 bases in the middle. The DNA for the CDR3 is TGTGCCAGCAGCTTGGAGGGAGGGATTAATGAAAAACTGTTTTTT. This encodes CASSLEGGINEKLFF.

The chain joins TRBV3-1 (or the pseudogene TRBV3-2) to TRBJ2-2; a weak D match, TRBD1 (5 bases). The V and J ends lost 3 bases and 0 bases respectively, with 11 bases between them. Germline values: CDR1 LGHDT, CDR2 YNNKEL (reference sequence). The CDR3 has 16 residues. The CDR3 nucleotides are TGTGCCAGCAGCCAGAGAAAACAGGCGAACACCGGGGAGCTGTTTTTT. Protein: CASSQRKQANTGELFF.

This chain joins TRBV21-1 and TRBJ2-5; TRBD2 is the table's D call and was not checked against the DNA. TRBV21-1 represents a pseudogene. The CDR3 loop spans 19 amino acids. CDR3 nucleotides: TGTGCCAGCAGCAAGAAGATGCAGTTTCTAGCGGGAGTAGCAGAGACCCAGTACTTC. Translated, it gives CASSKKMQFLAGVAETQYF.

The J gene is TRBJ2-1, the V gene TRBV27, with no clear D. The CDR3 length is 16 residues. Germline V gene lookup returns CDR1 MNHEY and CDR2 SMNVEV (reference sequence). V lost 2 bases to trimming and J lost 6 bases, with 17 bases between them. The CDR3 DNA follows: TGTGCCAGCAGTTTAGAACCCCCTGGGCGCTCCAATGAGCAGTTCTTC. Translation: CASSLEPPGRSNEQFF.

V is TRBV29-1 and J is TRBJ2-1, with D possibly matching TRBD2 (6 bases). The CDR3 is 10 residues long. CDR1 SQVTM and CDR2 ANQGSEA come from the germline V gene. V was clipped by 7 bases and J by 9 bases, with 10 bases between them. The CDR3 nucleotides read TGCAGCGGGAGGGGAGGTGAGCAGTTCTTC. Its protein product is CSGRGGEQFF.

The chain recombines TRBV14 with TRBJ2-7; possible D gene TRBD2, 5 bases. This CDR3 region has 15 residues. The V end lost 4 bases, the J end lost 0 bases, and 13 bases lay between the germline ends. Germline CDR1 and CDR2: SGHDN and FVKESK. This chain's CDR3 is CASSPTTSTSYEQYF. The DNA for the CDR3 is TGTGCCAGCAGCCCGACTACCTCCACCTCCTACGAGCAGTACTTC.

The chain couples TRBV19 to TRBJ2-4, with 8 nucleotides matching TRBD1. The CDR3 is 13 residues long. Germline V lookup: CDR1 LNHDA, CDR2 SQIVND (reference sequence). The J segment lost 7 bases and the V segment lost 2 bases, leaving 1 base of the junction unmatched. The CDR3: CASSIQGANIQYF. As DNA, the CDR3 is TGTGCCAGTAGTATACAGGGGGCGAACATTCAGTACTTC. Combining the CDR3 with reference TRBV19 and TRBJ2-4 gives the whole variable domain DGGITQSPKYLFRKEGQNVTLSCEQNLNHDAMYWYRQDPGQGLRLIYYSQIVNDFQKGDIAEGYSVSREKKESFPLTVTSAQKNPTAFYLCASSIQGANIQYFGAGTRLSVL.

CDR3 residues: CASTPQLGQGSYEQYF. For the CDR3, the DNA is TGTGCCAGCACCCCTCAGCTGGGACAGGGATCCTACGAGCAGTACTTC. The gene calls are TRBV6-2 or TRBV6-3 and TRBJ2-7, with TRBD1 matching over 9 bases. This CDR3 contains 16 residues. J lost 1 base, V lost 7 bases, and 11 bases had no gene match. Germline V gene lookup returns CDR1 MNHEY and CDR2 SVGEGT.

V gene TRBV25-1 combines with J gene TRBJ2-7; TRBD2 agrees at 13 bases. Trimming at V came to 3 bases and at J to 0 bases, leaving 8 bases not matched to a gene. Per the germline V gene, CDR1 is MGHDK and CDR2 is SYGVNS. The CDR3 runs 18 residues. DNA for the CDR3: TGTGCCAGCAGTGAGTTGGGACTAGCGGGACTAAGCTCCTACGAGCAGTACTTC. Amino acid sequence: CASSELGLAGLSSYEQYF.

The chain is built from TRBV19 and TRBJ1-6, with D uncertain. The CDR3 consists of 15 residues. Trimming stripped 0 bases from V and 6 bases from J, with 9 bases between. Per the germline V gene, CDR1 is LNHDA and CDR2 is SQIVND (reference sequence). CDR3 bases: TGTGCCAGTAGTATAGATCGAGCAATTAATTCACCCCTCCACTTT. Its translation: CASSIDRAINSPLHF.

This chain connects TRBV28 to TRBJ2-2; 9 positions match TRBD2. V lost 4 bases and J lost 4; bases outside the gene matches: 7. The germline V gene has CDR1 MDHEN and CDR2 SYDVKM. The CDR3 sequence is 16 residues long. CDR3 loop: CASSSLGREGTGELFF. The CDR3 DNA reads as TGTGCCAGCAGTTCCTTGGGGCGGGAGGGCACCGGGGAGCTGTTTTTT.

The V and J genes are TRBV19 and TRBJ1-2; 11 nucleotides agree with TRBD1. With 4 bases clipped from V and 6 bases from J, the junction kept 4 bases outside the gene matches. Germline lookup yields CDR1 LNHDA and CDR2 SQIVND (reference sequence). The CDR3 consists of 14 residues. The CDR3, as DNA: TGTGCCAGTAGTACCGGACAGGGGGCTAATGGCTACACCTTC. Residues: CASSTGQGANGYTF.

The V gene is TRBV10-3, the J gene TRBJ2-7; TRBD1 matches 7 bases. CDR3 length: 13 residues. Germline V gene lookup returns CDR1 ENHRY and CDR2 SYGVKD. Trimming cost V 5 bases and J 5 bases; bases outside gene matches: 6. The CDR3 region is CAISSDRVHEQYF. DNA for the CDR3: TGTGCCATCAGTTCAGACAGGGTCCACGAGCAGTACTTC.

V and J are TRBV5-4 and TRBJ2-2, with D perhaps TRBD2 (7 bases). CDR1 SGHNT and CDR2 YYREEE come from the germline V gene (reference sequence). Trimming left V 4 bases short and J 4 bases short, with 20 bases between. The CDR3 runs to 17 residues. The CDR3, as DNA: TGTGCCAGCAGCCGGGGGGCCAGCGGGGTTGTCACCGGGGAGCTGTTTTTT. Residues: CASSRGASGVVTGELFF.

CDR3 in amino acids: CASSRSGGGEKLFF. The CDR3 coding sequence is TGTGCCAGCAGCCGCTCGGGGGGGGGAGAAAAACTGTTTTTT. The rearrangement links TRBV6-5 to TRBJ1-4; a possible D gene is TRBD1 (5 bases). V was trimmed by 6 bases and J by 8 bases, leaving 16 bases between them. Germline CDR1 and CDR2: MNHEY and SVGAGI. The CDR3 is 14 amino acids.

The V call is TRBV4-3, the J call TRBJ1-2, with a possible D match to TRBD1 (6 bases). The CDR3 runs to 15 residues. Trimming took off 0 bases at V and 5 bases at J, with 13 bases between the two ends. Germline V gives CDR1 LGHNA, CDR2 YSLEER. CDR3 amino acids: CASSQDLTTGYGYTF. CDR3 nucleotide sequence: TGCGCCAGCAGCCAAGATTTGACGACAGGATATGGCTACACCTTC.

The chain uses TRBV7-3 and TRBJ2-3, with a possible D match to TRBD2 (5 bases). Germline CDR1 reads SGHTA; CDR2 reads FQGTGA. The CDR3 extends over 13 amino acids. V gave up 2 bases and J gave up 6 bases, with 9 bases separating them. CDR3 in DNA: TGTGCCAGCAGCTTAGATAGCGCCGATACGCAGTATTTT. Protein sequence: CASSLDSADTQYF.

This clone has just a few counts. The genes are TRBV15 and TRBJ1-2; maybe TRBD1 (6 bases). With 5 bases removed from V and 3 bases from J, the gap between germline ends came to 13 bases. The CDR3 consists of 14 residues. CDR1 and CDR2 from the germline V gene are LNHNV and YYDKDF (reference sequence). CDR3 in amino acids: CATSVGQRDYGYTF. CDR3 in DNA: TGTGCCACCAGCGTTGGACAGAGGGACTATGGCTACACCTTC.

The chain combines TRBV6-1 with TRBJ2-7; the D gene is possibly TRBD1 (7 bases). Germline V CDR1 and CDR2: MNHNS, SASEGT. Trimming removed 4 bases from V and 2 bases from J, with 21 bases in between. This CDR3 has 17 amino acids. This chain's CDR3 is CASSGAGGLQDPYEQYF. The CDR3 region has the DNA TGTGCCAGCAGTGGGGCAGGGGGACTGCAGGACCCCTACGAGCAGTACTTC.